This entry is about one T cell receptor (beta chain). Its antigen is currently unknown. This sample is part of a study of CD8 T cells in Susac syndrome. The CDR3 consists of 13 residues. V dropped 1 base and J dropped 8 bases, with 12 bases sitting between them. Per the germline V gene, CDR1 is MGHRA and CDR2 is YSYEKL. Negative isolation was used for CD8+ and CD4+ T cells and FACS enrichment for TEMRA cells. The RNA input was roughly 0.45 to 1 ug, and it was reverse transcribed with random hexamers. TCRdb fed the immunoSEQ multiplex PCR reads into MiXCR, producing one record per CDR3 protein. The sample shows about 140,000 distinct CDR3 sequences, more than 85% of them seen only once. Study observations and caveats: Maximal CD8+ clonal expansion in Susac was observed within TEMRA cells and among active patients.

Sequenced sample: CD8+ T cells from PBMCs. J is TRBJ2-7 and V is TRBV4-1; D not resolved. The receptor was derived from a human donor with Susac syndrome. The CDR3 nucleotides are TGCGCCAGCAGCCAAGTAGGAGAAGGCAAGCAGTACTTC. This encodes CASSQVGEGKQYF.